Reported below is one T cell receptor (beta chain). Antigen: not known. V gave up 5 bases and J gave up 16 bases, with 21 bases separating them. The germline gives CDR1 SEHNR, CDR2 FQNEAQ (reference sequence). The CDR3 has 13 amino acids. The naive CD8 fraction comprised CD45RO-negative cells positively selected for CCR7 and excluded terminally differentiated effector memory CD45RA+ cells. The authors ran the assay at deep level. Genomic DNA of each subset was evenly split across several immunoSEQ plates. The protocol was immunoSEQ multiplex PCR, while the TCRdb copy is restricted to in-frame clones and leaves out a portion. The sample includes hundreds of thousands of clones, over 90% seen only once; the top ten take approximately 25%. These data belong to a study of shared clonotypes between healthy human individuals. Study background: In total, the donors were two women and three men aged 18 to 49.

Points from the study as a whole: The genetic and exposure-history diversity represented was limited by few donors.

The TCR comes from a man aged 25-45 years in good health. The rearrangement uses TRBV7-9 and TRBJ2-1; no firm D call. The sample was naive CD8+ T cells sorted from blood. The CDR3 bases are TGTGCCAGCAGCCCTTCCGAGTCACCCCGAGGATTCTTC. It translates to CASSPSESPRGFF.